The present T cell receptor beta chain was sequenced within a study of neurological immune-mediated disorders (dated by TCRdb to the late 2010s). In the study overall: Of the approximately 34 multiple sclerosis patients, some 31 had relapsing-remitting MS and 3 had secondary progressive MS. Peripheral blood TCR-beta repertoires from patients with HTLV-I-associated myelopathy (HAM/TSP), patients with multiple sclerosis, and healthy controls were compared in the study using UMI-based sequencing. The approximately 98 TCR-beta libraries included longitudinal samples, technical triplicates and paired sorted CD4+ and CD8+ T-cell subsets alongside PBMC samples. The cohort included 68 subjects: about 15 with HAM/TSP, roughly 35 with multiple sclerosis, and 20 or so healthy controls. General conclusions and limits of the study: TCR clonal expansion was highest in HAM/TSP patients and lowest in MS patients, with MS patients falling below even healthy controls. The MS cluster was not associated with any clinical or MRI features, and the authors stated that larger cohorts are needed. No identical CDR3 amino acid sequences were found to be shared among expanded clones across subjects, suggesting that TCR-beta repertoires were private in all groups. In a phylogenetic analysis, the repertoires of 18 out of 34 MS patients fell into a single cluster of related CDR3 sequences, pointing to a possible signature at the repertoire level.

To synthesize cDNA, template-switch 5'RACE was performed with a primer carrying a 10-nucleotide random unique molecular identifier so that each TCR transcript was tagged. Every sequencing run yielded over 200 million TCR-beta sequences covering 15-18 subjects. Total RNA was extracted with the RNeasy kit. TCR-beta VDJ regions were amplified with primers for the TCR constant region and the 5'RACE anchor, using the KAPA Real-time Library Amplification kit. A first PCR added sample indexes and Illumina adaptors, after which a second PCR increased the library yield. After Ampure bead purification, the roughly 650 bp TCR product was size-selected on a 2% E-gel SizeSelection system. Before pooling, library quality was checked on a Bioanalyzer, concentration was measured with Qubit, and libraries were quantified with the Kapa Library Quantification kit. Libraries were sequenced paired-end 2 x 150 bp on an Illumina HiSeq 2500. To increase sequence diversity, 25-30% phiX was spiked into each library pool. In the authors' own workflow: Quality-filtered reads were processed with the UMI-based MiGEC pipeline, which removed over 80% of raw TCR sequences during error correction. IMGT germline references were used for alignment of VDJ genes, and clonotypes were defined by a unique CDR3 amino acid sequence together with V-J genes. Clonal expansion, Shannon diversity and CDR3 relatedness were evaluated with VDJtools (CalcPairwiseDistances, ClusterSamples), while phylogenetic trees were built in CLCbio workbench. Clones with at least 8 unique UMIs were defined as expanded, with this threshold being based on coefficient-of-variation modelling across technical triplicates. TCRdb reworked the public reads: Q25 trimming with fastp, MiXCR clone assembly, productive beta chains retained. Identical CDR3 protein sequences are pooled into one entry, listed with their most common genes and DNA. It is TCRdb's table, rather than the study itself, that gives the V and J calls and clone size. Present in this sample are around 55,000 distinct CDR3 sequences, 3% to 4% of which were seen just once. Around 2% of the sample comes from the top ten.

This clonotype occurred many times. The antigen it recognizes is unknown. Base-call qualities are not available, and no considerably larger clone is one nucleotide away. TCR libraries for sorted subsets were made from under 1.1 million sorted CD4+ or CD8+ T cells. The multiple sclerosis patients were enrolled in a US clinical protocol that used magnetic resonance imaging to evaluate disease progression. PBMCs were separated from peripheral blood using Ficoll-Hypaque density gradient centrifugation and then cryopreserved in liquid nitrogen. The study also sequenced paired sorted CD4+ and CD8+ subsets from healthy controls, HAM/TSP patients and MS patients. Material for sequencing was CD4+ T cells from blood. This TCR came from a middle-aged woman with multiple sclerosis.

The CDR3: CASSPERYGYTF. The nucleotides are TGTGCCAGCTCACCTGAGAGATATGGCTACACCTTC. The sequence joins TRBV18 to TRBJ1-2; the D gene identity is not certain. From a lookup of the germline V gene, CDR1 and CDR2 are KGHSH and LQKENI. The CDR3 sequence holds 12 residues, the cysteine and phenylalanine included. Solely the CDR3 DNA is kept, with 36 bases framed from the first base. V lost 3 bases and J lost 5 bases; the stretch between them is 7 bases long. The CDR3, completed at both ends by the reference TRBV18 and TRBJ1-2 genes, gives the full variable domain NAGVMQNPRHLVRRRGQEARLRCSPMKGHSHVYWYRQLPEEGLKFMVYLQKENIIDESGMPKERFSAEFPKEGPSILRIQQVVRGDSAAYFCASSPERYGYTFGSGTRLTVV.